The clone carrying this T cell receptor (beta chain) showed up many times. What it binds is unknown. The CDR3 is made up of 15 amino acids. With 0 bases clipped from V and 4 bases from J, the junction kept 5 bases outside the gene matches. CDR1 and CDR2 (germline): DFQATT, SNEGSKA (reference sequence). This specimen comes from a study of T cells in Graves' hyperthyroidism and ophthalmopathy. Amplification of TCR beta CDR3 regions used RNA as the template. First-round RT-PCR targeting the TCR CDR3 was performed with the HTBI primer set. TCRdb itself ran the multiplex PCR reads through MiXCR, one entry per CDR3 protein. The sample lists under 350,000 distinct CDR3 sequences, roughly 15% occurring once. Findings and caveats of the study: Ophthalmopathy, as predicted by the model, came a median approximately 6.5 months after the prediction.

The origin of this receptor is a woman in her thirties or forties with Graves' ophthalmopathy. This chain links TRBV20-1 with TRBJ1-1; 10 bases line up with TRBD1. Sequenced material: blood. CDR3 protein: CSARDPWTGGTEAFF. DNA of the CDR3: TGCAGTGCTAGAGACCCTTGGACAGGGGGCACTGAAGCTTTCTTT.